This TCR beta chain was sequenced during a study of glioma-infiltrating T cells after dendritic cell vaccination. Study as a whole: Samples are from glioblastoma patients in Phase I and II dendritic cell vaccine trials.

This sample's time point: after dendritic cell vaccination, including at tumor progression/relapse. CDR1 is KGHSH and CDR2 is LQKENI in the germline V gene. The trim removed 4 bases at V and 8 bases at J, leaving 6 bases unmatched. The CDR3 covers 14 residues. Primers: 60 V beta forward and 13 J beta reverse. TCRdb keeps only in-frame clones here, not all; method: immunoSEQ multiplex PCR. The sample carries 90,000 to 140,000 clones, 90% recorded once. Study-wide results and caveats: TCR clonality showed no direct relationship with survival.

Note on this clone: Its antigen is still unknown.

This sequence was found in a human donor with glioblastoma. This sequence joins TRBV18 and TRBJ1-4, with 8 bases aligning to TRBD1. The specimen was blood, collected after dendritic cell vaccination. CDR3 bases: TGTGCCAGCTCACTTGAACAGGGGGGCGAAAAACTGTTTTTT. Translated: CASSLEQGGEKLFF.